What follows is one T cell receptor beta chain and its context. Which antigen it targets is not known. The gene names and germline sequences given are murine. Sequencing ends 1 residue short of the CDR3 end; the germline J gene provides the rest. The record originates from a study of tissue T cells after allogeneic stem cell transplantation (dated by TCRdb to between 2021 and 2024). Looking at the study overall: The study profiled TCR beta repertoires across many tissues from research autopsies of patients with and without GVHD, plus mouse models of GVHD. The human arm was conducted as a prospective observational study, and neither blinding nor randomization was performed.

Looking up the germline V gene yields CDR1 MSHET and CDR2 SYDVDS. There are 15 amino acids in the CDR3, from cysteine to phenylalanine inclusive. Shown are 42 bases from within the CDR3, in frame from base 1. V is cut back by 6 bases and J by 2 bases, with 6 bases in the junction unmatched. Results the study describes overall, beyond this receptor: A small and clinically heterogeneous patient cohort was studied, and sampling depth was acknowledged as a limitation. Within patients, how anatomically similar tissues were was a major factor shaping TCR repertoire composition, regardless of disease or transplant status. The study did not establish which tissue TCRs were alloreactive or antigen-specific, and some clones may have been host cells that persisted. In both patients and mice, T cells from blood and spleen picked up only a limited part of the TCR repertoire that was detected in tissues. Not many T cell clones showed up in more than one patient, yet clustering based on motifs uncovered repertoire signatures that were shared across patients in a tissue-specific way.

Library creation used the immunoSEQ multiplex PCR assay. TCRbeta CDR3 sequencing was done by Adaptive Biotechnologies at survey depth, reporting CDR3 sequences, V/J genes, productive frequency and template counts. TCR beta CDR3 regions were amplified from genomic DNA rather than RNA. Turning to the authors' computational methods: Jensen-Shannon divergence served to quantify pairwise repertoire overlap between tissues, with 0 meaning identical and 1 meaning complete divergence. Tissues were clustered by single-linkage agglomerative hierarchical clustering of pairwise JSD values and displayed as dendrograms. GLIPH2 was run on all patient samples with simulation_depth 1000, kmer_min_depth 3 and cdr3_length_cutoff 8, and groups with more than two unique CDR3s were retained. In a standardized tissue-overlap score, Jaccard GLIPH-group overlap across patients was extrapolated to a standard repertoire size of 1000 clones. Linear mixed-effect models, with tissue included as a fixed effect and individual included as a random effect, were used to assess associations of diversity with clinical or experimental variables. The table was pulled from immuneACCESS by TCRdb, which kept in-frame rearrangements only. Such tables lose some clones; where checked, under half of the loss comes from unresolved V genes, and the rest has no known cause. Clonal size and the V and J genes are those of that table, whereas D and trimming came from the DNA. The sample yields about 48,000 clones; around 70% were counted once. 0.5% to 0.6% of the sample is held by the ten biggest clonotypes.

This receptor was obtained from a pool of C57BL/6 mice in good health. The sequence is built from TRBV29 and TRBJ2-2, with TRBD1 identical over 7 junction bases. The specimen sequenced was sorted cells pooled from one or two spleens. The part of the CDR3 DNA that was read is TGTGCTAGCAGCCCCAGGGGGTGGAACACCGGGCAGCTCTAC. Translated, this is CASSPRGWNTGQLY. The CDR3 in its entirety is CASSPRGWNTGQLYF.